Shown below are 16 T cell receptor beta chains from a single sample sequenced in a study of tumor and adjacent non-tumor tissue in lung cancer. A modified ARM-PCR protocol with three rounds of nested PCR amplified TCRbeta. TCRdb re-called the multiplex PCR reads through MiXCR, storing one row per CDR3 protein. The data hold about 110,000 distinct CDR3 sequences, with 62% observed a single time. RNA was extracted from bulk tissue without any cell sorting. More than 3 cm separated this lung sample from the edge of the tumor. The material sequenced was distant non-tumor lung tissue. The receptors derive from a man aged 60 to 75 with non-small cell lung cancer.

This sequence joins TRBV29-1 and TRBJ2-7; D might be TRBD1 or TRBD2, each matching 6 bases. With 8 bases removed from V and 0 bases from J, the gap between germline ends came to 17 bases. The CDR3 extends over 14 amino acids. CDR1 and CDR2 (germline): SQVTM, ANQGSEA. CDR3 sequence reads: CSFSVGGNSYEQYF. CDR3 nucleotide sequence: TGCAGCTTCTCAGTGGGGGGCAACTCCTACGAGCAGTACTTC.

The CDR3 loop reads CASSSRGGVNTEAFF. The CDR3 DNA is TGTGCCAGCAGCTCCCGGGGAGGGGTGAACACTGAAGCTTTCTTT. V is TRBV5-6 and J is TRBJ1-1, with D possibly TRBD1 on 5 matching bases. The CDR3 loop spans 15 amino acids. Germline assignment: CDR1 SGHDT and CDR2 YYEEEE. V was pared by 3 bases and J by 0 bases, with 12 bases between.

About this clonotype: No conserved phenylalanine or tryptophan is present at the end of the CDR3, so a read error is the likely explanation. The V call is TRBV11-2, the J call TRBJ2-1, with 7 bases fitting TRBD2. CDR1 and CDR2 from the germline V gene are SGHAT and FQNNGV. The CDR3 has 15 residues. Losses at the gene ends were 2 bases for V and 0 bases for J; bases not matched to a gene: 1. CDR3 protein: CASSLRTSSYNEQFS. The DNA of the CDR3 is TGTGCCAGCAGCTTAAGGACTAGCTCCTACAATGAGCAGTTCTCC.

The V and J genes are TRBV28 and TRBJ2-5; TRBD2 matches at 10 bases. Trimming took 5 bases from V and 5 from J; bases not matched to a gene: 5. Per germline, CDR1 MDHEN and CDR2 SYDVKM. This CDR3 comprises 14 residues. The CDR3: CASSTPSGSETQYF. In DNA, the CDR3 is TGTGCCAGCAGTACCCCTAGCGGGAGCGAGACCCAGTACTTC.

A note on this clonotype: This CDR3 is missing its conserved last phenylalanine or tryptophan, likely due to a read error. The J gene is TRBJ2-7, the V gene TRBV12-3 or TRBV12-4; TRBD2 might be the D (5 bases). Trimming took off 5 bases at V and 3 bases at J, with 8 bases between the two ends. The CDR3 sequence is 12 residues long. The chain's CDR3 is CASSGSGYEQYL. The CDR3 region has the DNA TGTGCCAGCAGTGGGAGTGGCTACGAGCAGTACCTC.

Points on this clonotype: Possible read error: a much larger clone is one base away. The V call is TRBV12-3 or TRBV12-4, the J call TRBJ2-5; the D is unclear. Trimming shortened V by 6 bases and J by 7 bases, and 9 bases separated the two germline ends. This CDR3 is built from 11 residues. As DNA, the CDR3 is TGTGCCAGCAGAAGAGAAGGGACCCAGTACTTC. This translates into CASRREGTQYF.

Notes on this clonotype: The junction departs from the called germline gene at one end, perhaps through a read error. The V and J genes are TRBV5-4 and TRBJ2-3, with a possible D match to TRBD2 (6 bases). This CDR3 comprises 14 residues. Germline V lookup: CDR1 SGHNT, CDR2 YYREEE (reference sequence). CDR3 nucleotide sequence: TGTGCTAGCAGTGGAGGGGACGGCGCAATGGGGCAGTATTTT. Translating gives CASSGGDGAMGQYF.

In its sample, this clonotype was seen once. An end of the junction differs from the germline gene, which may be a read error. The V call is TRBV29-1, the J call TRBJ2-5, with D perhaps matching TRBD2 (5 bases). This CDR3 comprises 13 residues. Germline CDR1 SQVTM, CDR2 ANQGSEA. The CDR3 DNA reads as TGCAGCGTTGTTGACGACTACACGGAGATCCAGTACTTC. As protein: CSVVDDYTEIQYF.

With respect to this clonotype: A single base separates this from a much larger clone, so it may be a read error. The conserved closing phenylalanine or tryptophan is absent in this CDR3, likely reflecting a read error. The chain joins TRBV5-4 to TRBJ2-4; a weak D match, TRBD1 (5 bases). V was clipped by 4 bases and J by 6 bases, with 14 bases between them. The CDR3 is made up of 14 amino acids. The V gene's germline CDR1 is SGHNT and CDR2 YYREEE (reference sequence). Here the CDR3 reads CASSDREISNIQYL. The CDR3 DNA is TGTGCCAGCAGCGACAGAGAGATCTCAAACATTCAGTACTTA.

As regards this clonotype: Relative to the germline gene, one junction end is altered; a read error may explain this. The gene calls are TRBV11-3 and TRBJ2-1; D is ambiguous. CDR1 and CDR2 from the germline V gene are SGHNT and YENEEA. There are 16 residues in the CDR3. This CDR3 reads CASSFSLKSSYNGQFF. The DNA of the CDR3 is TGTGCCAGCAGCTTTTCCCTCAAGAGCTCCTACAATGGGCAGTTCTTT.

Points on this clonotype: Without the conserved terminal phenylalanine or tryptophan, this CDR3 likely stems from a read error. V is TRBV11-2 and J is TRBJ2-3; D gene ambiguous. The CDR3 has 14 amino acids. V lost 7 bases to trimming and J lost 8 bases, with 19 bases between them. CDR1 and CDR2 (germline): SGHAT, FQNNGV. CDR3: CASNHRISTATQYL. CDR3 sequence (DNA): TGTGCCAGCAACCACCGGATCTCTACGGCTACGCAGTATCTT.

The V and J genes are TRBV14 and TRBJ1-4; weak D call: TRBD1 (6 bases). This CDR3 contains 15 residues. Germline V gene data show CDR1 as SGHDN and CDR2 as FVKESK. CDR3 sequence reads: CANSQERTAYEKLFF. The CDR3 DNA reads TGTGCGAACAGCCAAGAAAGGACAGCGTATGAAAAACTGTTTTTT.

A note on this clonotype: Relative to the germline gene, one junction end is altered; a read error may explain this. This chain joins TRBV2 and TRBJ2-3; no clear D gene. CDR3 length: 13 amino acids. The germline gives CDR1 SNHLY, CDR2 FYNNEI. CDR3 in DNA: TGTCCCAGTAACCAGGACAGCACAGATACGCAGTATTTT. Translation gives CPSNQDSTDTQYF.

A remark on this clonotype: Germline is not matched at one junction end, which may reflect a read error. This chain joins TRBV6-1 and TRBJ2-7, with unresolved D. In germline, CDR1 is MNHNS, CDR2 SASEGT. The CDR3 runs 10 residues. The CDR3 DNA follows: TGTGCCAACGTCCAGGCCGAGCGGTACTTC. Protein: CANVQAERYF.

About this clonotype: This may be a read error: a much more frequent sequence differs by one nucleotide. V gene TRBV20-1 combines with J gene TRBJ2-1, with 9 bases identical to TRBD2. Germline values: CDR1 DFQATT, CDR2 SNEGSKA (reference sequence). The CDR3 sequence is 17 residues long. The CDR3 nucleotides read TGCAGTGTTAGAGATGAGACTAGCGGAACCCATAGCCATGAGCAGTTCTTC. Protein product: CSVRDETSGTHSHEQFF.

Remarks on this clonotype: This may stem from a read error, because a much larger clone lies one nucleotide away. The CDR3 here is CASSLIGVISGANVLTF. The CDR3 region has the DNA TGTGCCAGCAGCTTAATCGGGGTCATCTCTGGGGCCAACGTCCTGACTTTC. This chain joins TRBV7-3 and TRBJ2-6; weak D call: TRBD2 (5 bases). Germline V CDR1 and CDR2: SGHTA, FQGTGA. The CDR3 is made up of 17 amino acids. Trimming stripped 1 base from V and 0 bases from J, with 10 bases between.